Shown below are 5 T cell receptor beta chains from a single sample sequenced in a study of blood T cell repertoires in COVID-19. TCRdb keeps only in-frame clones here, not all; method: immunoSEQ multiplex PCR. This sample has 100,000 to 150,000 clones, with 85% found just once. Material: peripheral blood. The receptors here all came from a man older than 75 with active or convalescent COVID-19.

The rearrangement links TRBV30 to TRBJ1-5; 10 positions match TRBD1. With V trimmed by 4 bases and J by 2 bases, 5 bases remained unmatched. The germline V gene encodes CDR1 GTSNPN and CDR2 SVGIG (reference sequence). This CDR3 is 15 amino acids long. In DNA, the CDR3 is TGTGCCTGGAAACCCGGGACAGGGGGCAATCAGCCCCAGCATTTT. This translates into CAWKPGTGGNQPQHF.

The chain links TRBV5-1 to TRBJ2-5; TRBD2 matches 14 bases. The CDR3 is 16 amino acids. V shed 4 bases and J 5 bases; nucleotides not matched to a gene: 7. CDR1 and CDR2 (germline): SGHRS, YFSETQ. Here the CDR3 DNA reads TGCGCCAGCAGCCGGGGACTAGCGGGAGTACGGGAGACCCAGTACTTC. As protein: CASSRGLAGVRETQYF.

V gene TRBV12-3 or TRBV12-4 combines with J gene TRBJ2-1; possibly TRBD2 for D (5 bases). This CDR3 spans 13 amino acids. The V end was cut by 3 bases, the J end by 3 bases, with 6 bases between. CDR3 amino acids: CASSFRDYNEQFF. The DNA for the CDR3 is TGTGCCAGCAGTTTCCGGGACTACAATGAGCAGTTCTTC.

This chain connects TRBV7-8 to TRBJ2-3; D is possibly TRBD2 (5 bases). Germline values: CDR1 SGHVS, CDR2 FQNEAQ. V was trimmed by 5 bases and J by 2 bases, leaving 17 bases between them. This CDR3 has 16 residues. The CDR3: CASSPLARTFTDTQYF. For the CDR3, the DNA is TGTGCCAGCAGCCCTCTAGCCCGGACTTTCACAGATACGCAGTATTTT.

This chain connects TRBV2 to TRBJ2-7; D is unclear. The CDR3 extends over 13 amino acids. With 5 bases removed from V and 3 bases from J, the gap between germline ends came to 11 bases. The germline CDR1 and CDR2 sequences are SNHLY and FYNNEI. The CDR3: CASSSTPSYEQYF. The CDR3 nucleotides read TGTGCCAGCAGTTCAACACCAAGCTACGAGCAGTACTTC. The entire variable domain, with the rest obtained from reference TRBV2 and TRBJ2-7, is as follows: EPEVTQTPSHQVTQMGQEVILRCVPISNHLYFYWYRQILGQKVEFLVSFYNNEISEKSEIFDDQFSVERPDGSNFTLKIRSTKLEDSAMYFCASSSTPSYEQYFGPGTRLTVT.